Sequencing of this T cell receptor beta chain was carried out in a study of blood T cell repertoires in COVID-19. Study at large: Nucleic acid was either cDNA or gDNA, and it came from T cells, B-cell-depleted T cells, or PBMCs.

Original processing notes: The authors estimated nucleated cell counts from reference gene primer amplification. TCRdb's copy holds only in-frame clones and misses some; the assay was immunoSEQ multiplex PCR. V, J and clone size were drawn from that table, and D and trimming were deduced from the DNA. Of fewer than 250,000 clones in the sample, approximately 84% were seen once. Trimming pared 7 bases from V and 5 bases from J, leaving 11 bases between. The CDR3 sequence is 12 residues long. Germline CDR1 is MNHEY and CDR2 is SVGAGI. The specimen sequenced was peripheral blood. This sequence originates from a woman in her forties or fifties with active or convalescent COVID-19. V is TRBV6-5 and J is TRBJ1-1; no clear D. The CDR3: CASTLVGTEAFF. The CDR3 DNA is TGTGCCAGCACTCTGGTCGGGACTGAAGCTTTCTTT.